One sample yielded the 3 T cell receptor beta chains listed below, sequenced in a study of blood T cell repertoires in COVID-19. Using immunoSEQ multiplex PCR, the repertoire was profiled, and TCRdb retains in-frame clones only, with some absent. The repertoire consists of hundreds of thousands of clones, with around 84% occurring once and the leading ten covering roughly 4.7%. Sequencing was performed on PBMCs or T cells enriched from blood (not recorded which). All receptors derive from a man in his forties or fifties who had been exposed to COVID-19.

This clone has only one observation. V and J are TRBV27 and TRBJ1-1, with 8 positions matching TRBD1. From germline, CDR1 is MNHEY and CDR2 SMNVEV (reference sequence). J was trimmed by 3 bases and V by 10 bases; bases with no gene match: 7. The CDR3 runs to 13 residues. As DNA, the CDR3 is TGTGCCACGGGGACAGGCTCACACACTGAAGCTTTCTTT. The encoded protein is CATGTGSHTEAFF.

CDR3 nucleotide sequence: TGCGCCAGCAGCGATGGAGCCTACGAGCAGTACTTC. This translates into CASSDGAYEQYF. This chain joins TRBV4-1 and TRBJ2-7; D remains ambiguous. The CDR3 has 12 residues. CDR1 and CDR2 (germline): MGHRA, YSYEKL. V lost 5 bases and J lost 2, with 7 bases in between.

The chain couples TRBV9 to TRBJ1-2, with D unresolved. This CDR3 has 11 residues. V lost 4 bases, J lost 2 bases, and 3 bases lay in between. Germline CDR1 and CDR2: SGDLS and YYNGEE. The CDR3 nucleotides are TGTGCCAGCAGCTCAAACTATGGCTACACCTTC. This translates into CASSSNYGYTF.